Described below is a single TCR beta chain sequence and its context. This CDR3 has 15 amino acids. The germline V and J ends were trimmed by 5 bases and 5 bases, with 18 bases remaining between them. Per germline, CDR1 SGHTA and CDR2 FQGNSA. This sample is drawn from a study of blood T cell repertoires in COVID-19. Turning to the study itself: Italy, Spain and the United States were the sources of the convalescent and acute COVID-19 samples.

Allocation to cohorts depended on clinical history reported by the participants. The table came from immunoSEQ multiplex PCR; TCRdb's copy has only in-frame clones and leaves some out. The data contain 130,000 or so clones, roughly 84% of them singletons. The V and J genes are TRBV7-2 and TRBJ1-2; a weak D match, TRBD1 (6 bases). This receptor was identified in a woman aged 30 to 39 who had recovered from COVID-19. The specimen was PBMCs or T cells enriched from blood (not recorded which). CDR3 sequence reads: CASSEGGGNFYGYTF. The CDR3 nucleotides are TGTGCCAGCAGCGAAGGGGGGGGGAACTTTTATGGCTACACCTTC.